Below are 14 T cell receptor beta chains sequenced from a single sample in a study of molecular identifiers for immune sequencing clone quantification. Using its own MiXCR run on the PCR reads, TCRdb lists one record per CDR3 protein. Among 400,000 to 600,000 distinct CDR3 sequences listed, around 23% were seen once. The sequencing input was naive CD8+ T cells from blood, with Jurkat cell RNA spiked in. Documented subset: FACS-sorted CD8+CD4-CCR7+CD45RA+ naive T cells. Source of these receptors: a human donor in good health. Some libraries in this study had Jurkat cell RNA spiked in.

This clonotype has at least ten counts. The V gene is TRBV29-1, the J gene TRBJ2-3, with a weak D call TRBD1 (5 bases). The CDR3 is made up of 20 amino acids. The ends were cut back, 0 bases at V and 1 base at J, with 26 bases in the middle. Germline V gene lookup returns CDR1 SQVTM and CDR2 ANQGSEA. The CDR3 loop reads CSVEDPGSLPWSPGTDTQYF. CDR3 nucleotides: TGCAGCGTTGAAGATCCAGGGTCTCTACCTTGGTCTCCCGGCACAGATACGCAGTATTTT.

As regards this clonotype: This is likely a read error, given that the CDR3 carries no conserved phenylalanine or tryptophan at its end. The rearrangement links TRBV29-1 to TRBJ2-3; D remains ambiguous. The CDR3 sequence is 11 residues long. Per germline, CDR1 SQVTM and CDR2 ANQGSEA. V was shortened by 6 bases and J by 11 bases, with 15 bases between the two germline ends. The CDR3: CSVRRGTLQYV. CDR3 coding DNA: TGCAGCGTGAGACGTGGCACTTTGCAGTATGTT.

Concerning this clonotype: This may stem from a read error, because a much larger clone lies one nucleotide away. The chain links TRBV27 to TRBJ2-7; the D gene could be TRBD1 or TRBD2 (5 bases each). Germline lookup yields CDR1 MNHEY and CDR2 SMNVEV (reference sequence). CDR3 length: 16 residues. Trimming took off 5 bases at V and 6 bases at J, with 23 bases between the two ends. CDR3: CASSPGPRAFHAEQYF. The DNA for the CDR3 is TGTGCCAGCAGTCCGGGGCCCAGGGCCTTCCATGCCGAGCAGTACTTC.

This chain connects TRBV30 to TRBJ2-2; maybe TRBD1 (6 bases). V gave up 2 bases and J gave up 6 bases, with 13 bases separating them. Germline CDR1 and CDR2: GTSNPN and SVGIG (reference sequence). The CDR3 extends over 14 amino acids. CDR3 nucleotide sequence: TGTGCCTGGAGTCTGTCAGGGGTTGCCGGGGAGCTGTTTTTT. Protein product: CAWSLSGVAGELFF. The full variable domain, with the rest looked up from reference TRBV30 and TRBJ2-2, is SQTIHQWPATLVQPVGSPLSLECTVEGTSNPNLYWYRQAAGRGLQLLFYSVGIGQISSEVPQNLSASRPQDRQFILSSKKLLLSDSGFYLCAWSLSGVAGELFFGEGSRLTVL.

This clonotype has more than one count but fewer than ten. The chain links TRBV18 to TRBJ2-1, with D perhaps matching TRBD1 (6 bases). Per germline, CDR1 KGHSH and CDR2 LQKENI. Trimming stripped 1 base from V and 5 bases from J, with 15 bases between. This CDR3 spans 16 amino acids. The CDR3 region has the DNA TGTGCCAGCTCACCACTTTTGTCAGGGGAAAACAATGAGCAGTTCTTC. Residues: CASSPLLSGENNEQFF.

Of note for this clonotype: It may be a read error: a sequence one base away is much more abundant. This chain uses TRBV4-3 with TRBJ2-5; TRBD1 aligns across 7 bases. The CDR3 runs 15 residues. Germline V gene lookup returns CDR1 LGHNA and CDR2 YSLEER. The CDR3 region has the DNA TGCGCCAGCAGCCAAGTCAGGGGGTCCGGAGAGACCCAGCACTTC. It codes for CASSQVRGSGETQHF.

This clonotype was recorded many times. The rearrangement links TRBV20-1 to TRBJ2-7; 7 bases fit TRBD1. V lost 1 base and J lost 3; bases outside the gene matches: 6. The CDR3 totals 14 residues. Germline V gene lookup returns CDR1 DFQATT and CDR2 SNEGSKA (reference sequence). CDR3: CSARGSRGIYEQYF. The CDR3 DNA sequence: TGCAGTGCTAGAGGATCCAGGGGGATCTACGAGCAGTACTTC.

Details on this clonotype: With a much larger clone just one base away, this may be a read error. V and J are TRBV12-3 or TRBV12-4 and TRBJ1-4; TRBD1 is a possible D gene (5 bases). The CDR3 extends over 12 amino acids. This CDR3 is CASQGPNEELFF. The CDR3 DNA follows: TGTGCCAGCCAGGGACCAAATGAAGAACTGTTTTTT.

A remark on this clonotype: The CDR3 ends on some other residue instead of the conserved phenylalanine or tryptophan, so this is likely a read error. The rearrangement uses TRBV4-1 and TRBJ2-7; no firm D call. This CDR3 contains 14 residues. Germline CDR1 MGHRA, CDR2 YSYEKL. Trimming pared 4 bases from V and 1 base from J, leaving 11 bases between. The CDR3 DNA follows: TGCGCCAGCAGCCTAGATCGTGGTTCCTACGAGCAGTACTGC. It specifies CASSLDRGSYEQYC.

This clonotype was detected a few times. The V and J genes are TRBV7-6 and TRBJ1-4; possibly TRBD1 for D (6 bases). This CDR3 comprises 14 residues. V lost 5 bases to trimming and J lost 7 bases, with 14 bases between them. In germline, CDR1 is SGHVS, CDR2 FNYEAQ. CDR3 in amino acids: CASSNRAISEKLFF. In DNA form, the CDR3 reads TGTGCCAGCAGCAACAGGGCAATCAGTGAAAAACTGTTTTTT.

There are a few counts of this clonotype. The V gene is TRBV6-5, the J gene TRBJ2-3; 12 nucleotides agree with TRBD2. Germline lookup yields CDR1 MNHEY and CDR2 SVGAGI. With 7 bases clipped from V and 2 bases from J, the junction kept 7 bases outside the gene matches. This CDR3 comprises 16 residues. DNA for the CDR3: TGTGCCAGCACTACACTAGCGGGGGGACTCACAGATACGCAGTATTTT. It translates to CASTTLAGGLTDTQYF.

This clonotype has a handful of counts. The chain is built from TRBV4-1 and TRBJ2-7, with 8 bases fitting TRBD2. CDR1 MGHRA and CDR2 YSYEKL come from the germline V gene. The CDR3 is 14 amino acids. With V trimmed by 3 bases and J by 9 bases, 10 bases remained unmatched. The CDR3 sequence is CASSHAGGGEGQYF. CDR3 nucleotides: TGCGCCAGCAGCCACGCCGGGGGGGGCGAGGGGCAGTACTTC.

This clonotype was counted only a few times. The chain has TRBV9 and TRBJ2-5, with D possibly TRBD1 on 6 matching bases. This CDR3 contains 15 residues. In germline, CDR1 is SGDLS, CDR2 YYNGEE. Trimming pared 2 bases from V and 0 bases from J, leaving 11 bases between. CDR3 sequence reads: CASSVGTLYQETQYF. The CDR3 DNA follows: TGTGCCAGCAGCGTTGGGACACTGTACCAAGAGACCCAGTACTTC.

This clonotype was seen many times. The chain carries TRBV6-5 and TRBJ1-4; D is undetermined. V lost 6 bases and J lost 0, with 8 bases in between. Germline V gene data show CDR1 as MNHEY and CDR2 as SVGAGI. This CDR3 is built from 14 residues. This CDR3 is CASSPAATNEKLFF. CDR3 DNA: TGTGCCAGCAGCCCCGCGGCAACTAATGAAAAACTGTTTTTT.